This is a list of T cell receptor beta chains from one sample in a study of blood T cell repertoires in COVID-19. The assay was immunoSEQ multiplex PCR, and TCRdb's table has in-frame clones only and misses some. The repertoire holds fewer than 500,000 clones, 75% to 90% seen once, with 0.7% in the top ten. The source material was PBMCs or T cells enriched from blood (not recorded which). Every receptor here comes from a woman younger than 30 who had recovered from COVID-19. The CDR3 runs from the conserved cysteine through the conserved F or W. A D gene is named only where the DNA matches it firmly. Clone size is given for some rows only: seen once, a few or many times, or a class if the clone is expanded.

cdr3_aa	cdr3_nt	d_call	clone_size	v_call	j_call
CASSAGQGPNTEAFF	TGTGCCAGCAGCGCCGGACAGGGTCCGAACACTGAAGCTTTCTTT	TRBD1	-	TRBV5-6	TRBJ1-1
CASSPGTSQDEQFF	TGTGCCAGCAGCCCCGGGACTAGTCAAGATGAGCAGTTCTTC	TRBD2	-	TRBV7-9	TRBJ2-1
CASSPGFLKFMNTEAFF	TGCGCCAGCAGCCCCGGGTTCCTTAAATTCATGAACACTGAAGCTTTCTTT	-	-	TRBV4-1	TRBJ1-1
CASSLGGGWEAFF	TGTGCCAGCAGCTTGGGAGGGGGATGGGAAGCTTTCTTT	-	-	TRBV11-2	TRBJ1-1
CAWRGDTGELFF	TGTGCCTGGAGAGGGGACACCGGGGAGCTGTTTTTT	-	-	TRBV30	TRBJ2-2
CSVETGLYGYTF	TGCAGCGTTGAAACCGGACTCTATGGCTACACCTTC	-	few	TRBV29-1	TRBJ1-2
CASSLGTEGGYTF	TGCGCCAGCAGCTTGGGGACAGAAGGTGGCTACACCTTC	-	-	TRBV5-1	TRBJ1-2
CASSPRATTSYNEQFF	TGTGCCAGCAGCCCCAGGGCCACGACTTCCTACAATGAGCAGTTCTTC	-	-	TRBV11-3	TRBJ2-1
CASSLDRGQGGTDTQYF	TGTGCCAGCAGCTTAGATAGGGGACAGGGAGGCACAGATACGCAGTATTTT	TRBD1	-	TRBV7-9	TRBJ2-3
CSVWTGPEAFF	TGCAGCGTTTGGACAGGTCCTGAAGCTTTCTTT	TRBD1	-	TRBV29-1	TRBJ1-1
CASSYSPDGERSPLHF	TGTGCCAGCAGTTACTCGCCAGACGGGGAGAGGTCACCCCTCCACTTT	-	-	TRBV6-5	TRBJ1-6
CASRATGTENTEAFF	TGTGCCAGCAGAGCGACCGGGACAGAGAACACTGAAGCTTTCTTT	TRBD1	-	TRBV27	TRBJ1-1
CASSLAYRENTEAFF	TGCGCCAGCAGCTTGGCGTATAGAGAGAACACTGAAGCTTTCTTT	-	once	TRBV5-1	TRBJ1-1
CASSDGGIGDTEAFF	TGCGCCAGCAGTGACGGGGGGATCGGGGACACTGAAGCTTTCTTT	-	-	TRBV10-1	TRBJ1-1
CASSPSGEGSSPLHF	TGTGCCAGCAGCCCCTCGGGGGAGGGGAGTTCACCCCTCCACTTT	-	-	TRBV3-1/TRBV3-2	TRBJ1-6
CAITVDRVGGYTF	TGTGCCATCACCGTCGACAGGGTAGGAGGCTACACCTTC	TRBD1	-	TRBV10-3	TRBJ1-2
CASGGVEGTEAFF	TGTGCCAGCGGGGGGGTGGAAGGCACTGAAGCTTTCTTT	-	-	TRBV2	TRBJ1-1
CASSQDRSRPPGNTIYF	TGTGCCAGCAGCCAAGATCGGAGCCGACCTCCTGGAAACACCATATATTTT	-	-	TRBV3-1/TRBV3-2	TRBJ1-3
CASSLRDRGQNEQYF	TGCGCCAGCAGCTTGAGAGACAGGGGGCAAAACGAGCAGTACTTC	TRBD1	-	TRBV5-1	TRBJ2-7
CASSPGVVNYGYTF	TGTGCCAGCAGCCCAGGGGTGGTCAACTATGGCTACACCTTC	-	-	TRBV7-2	TRBJ1-2
CASSLNTGKETQYF	TGTGCCAGCAGCCTTAACACAGGGAAAGAGACCCAGTACTTC	-	-	TRBV5-6	TRBJ2-5
CASSQWTGGNQPQHF	TGTGCCAGCAGCCAGTGGACAGGGGGCAATCAGCCCCAGCATTTT	TRBD1	few	TRBV3-1/TRBV3-2	TRBJ1-5
CASSYTGGRELFF	TGTGCCAGCAGTTATACAGGGGGACGGGAGCTGTTTTTT	TRBD1	-	TRBV2	TRBJ2-2
CASSPKGGDGPGELFF	TGCGCCAGCAGCCCGAAGGGAGGGGACGGTCCCGGGGAGCTGTTTTTT	TRBD2	-	TRBV5-1	TRBJ2-2
CAWSPSGISHEQYF	TGTGCCTGGAGTCCTAGCGGTATAAGCCACGAGCAGTACTTC	TRBD2	once	TRBV30	TRBJ2-7
CAGHGQLNSPLHF	TGTGCCGGGCACGGCCAGCTGAATTCACCCCTCCACTTT	-	few	TRBV2	TRBJ1-6
CASSLSSPGQGYTEAFF	TGCGCCAGCAGCCTGAGCTCTCCGGGACAGGGTTACACTGAAGCTTTCTTT	TRBD1	once	TRBV4-1	TRBJ1-1
CASTRGSIQYF	TGTGCCAGCACCAGGGGGAGCATTCAGTACTTC	TRBD1	-	TRBV12-3/TRBV12-4	TRBJ2-4
CASSFGTATDTQYF	TGTGCCAGCAGCTTCGGGACAGCCACAGATACGCAGTATTTT	TRBD1	-	TRBV7-9	TRBJ2-3
CASRDSSYEQYF	TGTGCCAGCCGGGACAGTTCCTACGAGCAGTACTTC	TRBD1	-	TRBV2	TRBJ2-7
CASSFTGTSGGFAYEQYF	TGCGCCAGCAGCTTCACTGGGACTAGCGGGGGCTTTGCCTACGAGCAGTACTTC	TRBD2	-	TRBV5-1	TRBJ2-7
CASRSTGEAFF	TGCGCCAGCAGATCTACAGGTGAAGCTTTCTTT	-	once	TRBV4-1	TRBJ1-1
CASSEAGLWAFF	TGTGCCAGCAGTGAAGCGGGCCTATGGGCTTTCTTT	-	-	TRBV2	TRBJ1-1
CASSLGQGNYGYTF	TGTGCCAGCAGCTTGGGACAGGGAAACTATGGCTACACCTTC	TRBD1	-	TRBV5-6	TRBJ1-2
CASSPRQGSSYEQYF	TGCGCCAGCAGCCCCCGACAGGGGAGCTCCTACGAGCAGTACTTC	TRBD1	-	TRBV5-1	TRBJ2-7
CASGLGGRGEETQYF	TGTGCTAGTGGCCTCGGGGGCCGGGGGGAAGAGACCCAGTACTTC	-	-	TRBV12-5	TRBJ2-5
CATSREGGGNEKLFF	TGTGCCACCAGCAGAGAGGGCGGGGGTAATGAAAAACTGTTTTTT	-	-	TRBV15	TRBJ1-4
CASSRNRGTGGEKVTEAFF	TGTGCCAGCAGCCGTAATAGGGGTACAGGGGGCGAGAAGGTCACTGAAGCTTTCTTT	TRBD1	-	TRBV7-9	TRBJ1-1
CASSLGAGGTQYF	TGTGCCAGCAGCTTAGGGGCAGGGGGGACCCAGTACTTC	TRBD1	-	TRBV7-3	TRBJ2-5
CASRQRGRAGANVLTF	TGTGCCAGCAGACAGCGGGGGCGTGCTGGGGCCAACGTCCTGACTTTC	TRBD2	-	TRBV5-5	TRBJ2-6
CASSLRGQGGVENSPLHF	TGTGCCAGCAGCTTAAGAGGACAGGGTGGGGTAGAGAATTCACCCCTCCACTTT	TRBD1	once	TRBV7-8	TRBJ1-6
CASSYGEGTYTF	TGTGCCAGCAGTTACGGAGAGGGAACCTACACCTTC	-	-	TRBV6-5	TRBJ1-2
CASSPLTGVNEKLFF	TGTGCCAGCAGCCCCCTAACAGGGGTAAATGAAAAACTGTTTTTT	TRBD1	-	TRBV6-5	TRBJ1-4
CAWTNDRASGNTIYF	TGTGCCTGGACGAACGACAGGGCGTCTGGAAACACCATATATTTT	TRBD1	once	TRBV30	TRBJ1-3
CAISESTVVNTEAFF	TGTGCCATCAGTGAGTCTACAGTCGTGAACACTGAAGCTTTCTTT	-	-	TRBV10-3	TRBJ1-1
CASSFWTEEKLFF	TGTGCCAGCAGTTTCTGGACAGAGGAAAAACTGTTTTTT	-	-	TRBV28	TRBJ1-4
CASSRRDLYNEQFF	TGTGCCAGCAGCCGCCGGGACTTGTACAATGAGCAGTTCTTC	-	-	TRBV3-1/TRBV3-2	TRBJ2-1
CASSSCSRSSYEQYF	TGTGCCAGCAGCTCATGCTCTCGGAGCTCCTACGAGCAGTACTTC	-	-	TRBV21-1	TRBJ2-7
CSVVFEGGVYGYTF	TGCAGCGTTGTTTTTGAGGGCGGGGTCTATGGCTACACCTTC	-	once	TRBV29-1	TRBJ1-2
CASSETAPGNGGYTF	TGTGCCAGCAGTGAAACCGCACCGGGGAATGGAGGCTACACCTTC	-	-	TRBV2	TRBJ1-2
CASSFDRGSYNEQFF	TGTGCCAGCAGCTTCGACCGGGGCTCCTACAATGAGCAGTTCTTC	-	-	TRBV7-2	TRBJ2-1
CAISDRGQGETGELFF	TGTGCCATCAGTGATCGGGGACAGGGGGAAACCGGGGAGCTGTTTTTT	TRBD1	-	TRBV10-3	TRBJ2-2
CASSENRETVNYGYTF	TGTGCCAGCAGTGAAAATAGGGAGACGGTGAACTATGGCTACACCTTC	-	-	TRBV6-1	TRBJ1-2
CASSLLPGQNTEAFF	TGTGCCAGCAGCTTGCTCCCGGGACAGAACACTGAAGCTTTCTTT	-	-	TRBV5-5	TRBJ1-1
CASSFGGNWSTNYGYTF	TGTGCTAGCAGCTTCGGGGGGAATTGGTCTACTAACTATGGCTACACCTTC	-	-	TRBV7-7	TRBJ1-2
CASLKAESYEQYF	TGTGCCAGCCTTAAAGCGGAGTCCTACGAGCAGTACTTC	-	-	TRBV2	TRBJ2-7